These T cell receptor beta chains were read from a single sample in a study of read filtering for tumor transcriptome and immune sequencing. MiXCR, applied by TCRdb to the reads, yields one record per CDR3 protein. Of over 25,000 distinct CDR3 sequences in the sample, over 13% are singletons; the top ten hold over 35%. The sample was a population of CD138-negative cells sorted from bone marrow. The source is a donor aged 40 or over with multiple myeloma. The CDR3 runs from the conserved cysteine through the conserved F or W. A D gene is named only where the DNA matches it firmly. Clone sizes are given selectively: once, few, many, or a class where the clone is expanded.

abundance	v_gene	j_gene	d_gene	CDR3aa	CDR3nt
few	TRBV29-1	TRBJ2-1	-	CSAGPDLYNEQFF	TGCAGCGCTGGACCGGACTTATACAATGAGCAGTTCTTC
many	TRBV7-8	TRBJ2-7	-	CASSRPGTENYEQYF	TGTGCCAGCAGCCGCCCCGGGACTGAGAACTACGAGCAGTACTTC
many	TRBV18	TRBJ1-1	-	CASSPLSRAGRNTEAFF	TGTGCCAGCTCACCCCTATCTCGGGCAGGGCGGAACACTGAAGCTTTCTTT
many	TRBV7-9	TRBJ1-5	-	CASSATGQPQHF	TGTGCCAGCAGCGCGACAGGTCAGCCCCAGCATTTT
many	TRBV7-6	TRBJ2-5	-	CASSLASPARQETQYF	TGTGCCAGCAGCTTAGCGAGTCCGGCCCGCCAAGAGACCCAGTACTTC
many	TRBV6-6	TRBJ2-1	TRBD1	CASRSPGQGAGEQFF	TGTGCCAGCAGGTCCCCGGGACAGGGGGCGGGTGAGCAGTTCTTC
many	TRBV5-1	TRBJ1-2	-	CASSPGQIYGYTF	TGCGCCAGCAGCCCAGGACAGATCTATGGCTACACCTTC
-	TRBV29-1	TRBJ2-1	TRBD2	CSVEPAGANERFF	TGCAGCGTTGAACCAGCGGGAGCTAATGAGCGGTTCTTC
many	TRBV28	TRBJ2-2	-	CASIRPETGELFF	TGTGCCAGCATAAGGCCTGAGACCGGGGAGCTGTTTTTT
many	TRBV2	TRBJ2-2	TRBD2	CASNWASGSTGELFF	TGTGCCAGCAATTGGGCTAGCGGGAGTACCGGGGAGCTGTTTTTT
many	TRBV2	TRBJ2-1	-	CASSPTVEQFF	TGTGCCAGCAGCCCCACCGTTGAGCAGTTCTTC
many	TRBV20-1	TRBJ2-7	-	CSARESGNYEQYF	TGCAGTGCTAGAGAGTCGGGCAACTACGAGCAGTACTTC
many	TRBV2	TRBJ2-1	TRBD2	CASSSISGRSYNEQFF	TGTGCCAGCAGTTCGATCAGCGGGAGGTCCTACAATGAGCAGTTCTTC
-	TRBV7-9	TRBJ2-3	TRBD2	CASSLISGRADTQYF	TGTGCCAGCAGCTTAATAAGCGGGAGGGCCGATACGCAGTATTTT
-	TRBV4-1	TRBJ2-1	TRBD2	CASSQGRARLAGYNEQFF	TGCGCCAGCAGCCAAGGAAGAGCGAGACTAGCGGGATACAATGAGCAGTTCTTC
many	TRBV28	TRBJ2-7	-	CASSSYYEQYF	TGTGCCAGCAGTTCCTACTACGAGCAGTACTTC
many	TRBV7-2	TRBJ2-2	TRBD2	CASSFSGGVSGELFF	TGTGCCAGCAGCTTCAGCGGGGGAGTTAGCGGGGAGCTGTTTTTT
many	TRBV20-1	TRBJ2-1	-	CSAPPITSPYNEQFF	TGCAGTGCTCCACCAATCACTTCCCCCTACAATGAGCAGTTCTTC
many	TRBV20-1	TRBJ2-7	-	CSANIYREAAHEQYF	TGCAGTGCGAATATCTACAGGGAGGCGGCCCACGAGCAGTACTTC
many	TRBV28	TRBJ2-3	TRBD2	CASSDLAGAPINTDTQYF	TGTGCCAGCAGTGACCTAGCGGGAGCCCCTATCAACACAGATACGCAGTATTTT
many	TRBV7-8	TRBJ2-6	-	CASSFLWGRDDSGANVLTF	TGTGCCAGCAGCTTTCTGTGGGGCAGGGACGACTCTGGGGCCAACGTCCTGACTTTC
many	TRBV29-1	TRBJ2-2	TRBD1	CSVSTGGANTGELFF	TGCAGCGTTTCAACAGGGGGCGCGAACACCGGGGAGCTGTTTTTT
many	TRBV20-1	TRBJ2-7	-	CSARDAGTYRDEQYF	TGCAGTGCTAGAGACGCCGGGACCTACAGGGACGAGCAGTACTTC
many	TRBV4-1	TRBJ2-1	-	CASSQDAERPTNEQFF	TGCGCCAGCAGCCAAGATGCGGAGCGTCCAACAAATGAGCAGTTCTTC
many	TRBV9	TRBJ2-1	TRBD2	CASSGLAGVPQFF	TGTGCCAGCAGCGGACTAGCGGGAGTGCCGCAGTTCTTC
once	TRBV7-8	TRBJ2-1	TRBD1	CAGDTGVYSEQFF	TGTGCCGGCGACACAGGGGTCTACAGTGAGCAGTTCTTC
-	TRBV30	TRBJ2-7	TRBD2	CAWSVASGYEQYF	TGTGCCTGGAGTGTAGCTAGCGGCTACGAGCAGTACTTC
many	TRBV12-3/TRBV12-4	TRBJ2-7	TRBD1	CASSPGQAYEQYF	TGTGCCAGCAGTCCCGGACAGGCCTACGAGCAGTACTTC
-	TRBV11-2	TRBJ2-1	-	CASSPGVGEQFF	TGTGCCAGCAGCCCCGGGGTGGGTGAGCAGTTCTTC
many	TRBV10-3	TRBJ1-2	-	CAIRGGTFYGYTF	TGTGCCATCAGAGGCGGGACCTTCTATGGCTACACCTTC
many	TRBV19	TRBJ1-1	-	CASSMVGAITEAFF	TGTGCCAGTAGTATGGTGGGGGCGATCACTGAAGCTTTCTTT